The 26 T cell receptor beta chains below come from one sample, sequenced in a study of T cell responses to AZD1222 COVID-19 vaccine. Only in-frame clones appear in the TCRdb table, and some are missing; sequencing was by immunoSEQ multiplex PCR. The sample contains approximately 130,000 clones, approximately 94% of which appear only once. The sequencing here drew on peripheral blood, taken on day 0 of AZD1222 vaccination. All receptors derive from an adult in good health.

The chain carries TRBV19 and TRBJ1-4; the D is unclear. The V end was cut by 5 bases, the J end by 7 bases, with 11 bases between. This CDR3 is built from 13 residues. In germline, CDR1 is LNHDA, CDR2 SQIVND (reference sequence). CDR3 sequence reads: CASSPRTGEKLFF. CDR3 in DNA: TGTGCCAGTAGTCCACGGACGGGTGAAAAACTGTTTTTT.

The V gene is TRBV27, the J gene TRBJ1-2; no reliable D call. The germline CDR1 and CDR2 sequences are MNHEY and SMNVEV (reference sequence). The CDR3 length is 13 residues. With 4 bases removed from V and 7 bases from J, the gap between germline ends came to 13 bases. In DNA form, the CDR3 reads TGTGCCAGCAGTTCCTCAAGCCCCCCTGGCTACACCTTC. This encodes CASSSSSPPGYTF.

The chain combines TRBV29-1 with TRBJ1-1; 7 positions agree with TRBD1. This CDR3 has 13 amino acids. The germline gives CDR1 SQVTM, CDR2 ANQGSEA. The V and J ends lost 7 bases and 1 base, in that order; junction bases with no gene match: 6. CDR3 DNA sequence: TGCAGCGCCGGGACAGCTACGAACACTGAAGCTTTCTTT. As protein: CSAGTATNTEAFF. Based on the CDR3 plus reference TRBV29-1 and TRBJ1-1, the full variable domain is SAVISQKPSRDICQRGTSLTIQCQVDSQVTMMFWYRQQPGQSLTLIATANQGSEATYESGFVIDKFPISRPNLTFSTLTVSNMSPEDSSIYLCSAGTATNTEAFFGQGTRLTVV.

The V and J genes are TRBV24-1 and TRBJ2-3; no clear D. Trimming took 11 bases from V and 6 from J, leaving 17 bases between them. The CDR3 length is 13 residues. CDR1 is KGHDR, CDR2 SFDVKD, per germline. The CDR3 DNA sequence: TGTGCCATCAAGGGTTCGAGTGCGGATACGCAGTATTTT. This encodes CAIKGSSADTQYF.

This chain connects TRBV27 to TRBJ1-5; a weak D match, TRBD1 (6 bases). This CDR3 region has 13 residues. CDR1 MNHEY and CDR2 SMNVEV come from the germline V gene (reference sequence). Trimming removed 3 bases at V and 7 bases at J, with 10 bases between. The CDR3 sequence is CASSFNREQPQHF. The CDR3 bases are TGTGCCAGCAGTTTCAACAGGGAACAGCCCCAGCATTTT.

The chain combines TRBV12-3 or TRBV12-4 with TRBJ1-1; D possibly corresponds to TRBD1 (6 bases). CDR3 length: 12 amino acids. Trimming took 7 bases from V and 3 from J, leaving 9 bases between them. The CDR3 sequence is CASNRDYTEAFF. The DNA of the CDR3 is TGTGCCAGCAACAGGGATTACACTGAAGCTTTCTTT.

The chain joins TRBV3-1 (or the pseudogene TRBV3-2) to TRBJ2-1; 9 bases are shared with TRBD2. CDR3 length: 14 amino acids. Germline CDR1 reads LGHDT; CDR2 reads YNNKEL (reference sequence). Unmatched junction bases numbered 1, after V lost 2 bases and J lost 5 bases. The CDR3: CASSQSGRHNEQFF. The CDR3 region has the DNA TGTGCCAGCAGCCAAAGCGGGAGGCACAATGAGCAGTTCTTC.

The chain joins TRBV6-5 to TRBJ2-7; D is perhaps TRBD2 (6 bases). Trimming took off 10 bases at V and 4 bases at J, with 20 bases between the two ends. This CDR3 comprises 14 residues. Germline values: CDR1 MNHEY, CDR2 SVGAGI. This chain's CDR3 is CAILTGEGLYEQYF. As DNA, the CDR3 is TGTGCCATCCTAACGGGAGAAGGGCTTTACGAGCAGTACTTC.

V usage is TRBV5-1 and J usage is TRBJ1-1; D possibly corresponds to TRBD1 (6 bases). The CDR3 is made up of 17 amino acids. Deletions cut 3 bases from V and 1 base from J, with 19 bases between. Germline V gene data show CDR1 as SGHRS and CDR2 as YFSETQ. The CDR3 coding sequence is TGCGCCAGCAGCTCCCTCGACAGGAGGCCTCCGAACACTGAAGCTTTCTTT. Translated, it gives CASSSLDRRPPNTEAFF.

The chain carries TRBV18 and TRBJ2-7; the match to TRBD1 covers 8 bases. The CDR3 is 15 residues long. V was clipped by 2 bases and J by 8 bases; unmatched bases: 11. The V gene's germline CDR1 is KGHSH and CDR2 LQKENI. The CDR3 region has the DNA TGTGCCAGCTCACCATTAGGACAGGGCATAGAGAAGCAGTACTTC. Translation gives CASSPLGQGIEKQYF.

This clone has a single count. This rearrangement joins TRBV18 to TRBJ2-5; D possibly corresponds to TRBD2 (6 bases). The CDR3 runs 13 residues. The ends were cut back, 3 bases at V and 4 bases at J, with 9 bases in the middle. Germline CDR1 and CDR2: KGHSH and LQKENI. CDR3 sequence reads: CASSPPGAETQYF. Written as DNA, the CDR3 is TGTGCCAGCTCACCCCCGGGAGCAGAGACCCAGTACTTC.

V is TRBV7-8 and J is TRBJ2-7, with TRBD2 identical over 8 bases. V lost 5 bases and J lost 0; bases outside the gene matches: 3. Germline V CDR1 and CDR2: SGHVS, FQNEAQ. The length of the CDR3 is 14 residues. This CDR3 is CASSGLASSYEQYF. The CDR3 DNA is TGTGCCAGCAGCGGACTAGCTTCCTCCTACGAGCAGTACTTC.

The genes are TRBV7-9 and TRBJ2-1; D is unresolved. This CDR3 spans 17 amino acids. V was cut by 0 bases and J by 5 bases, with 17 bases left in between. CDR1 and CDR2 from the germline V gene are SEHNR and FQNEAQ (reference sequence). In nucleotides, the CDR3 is TGTGCCAGCAGCTTAGCGCGAGGAAACCGGAACCACAATGAGCAGTTCTTC. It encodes CASSLARGNRNHNEQFF. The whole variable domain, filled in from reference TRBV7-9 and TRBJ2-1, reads DTGVSQNPRHKITKRGQNVTFRCDPISEHNRLYWYRQTLGQGPEFLTYFQNEAQLEKSRLLSDRFSAERPKGSFSTLEIQRTEQGDSAMYLCASSLARGNRNHNEQFFGPGTRLTVL.

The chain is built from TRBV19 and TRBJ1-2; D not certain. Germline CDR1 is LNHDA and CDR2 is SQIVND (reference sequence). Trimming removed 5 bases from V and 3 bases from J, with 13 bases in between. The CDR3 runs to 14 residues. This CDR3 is CASSVGPKHYGYTF. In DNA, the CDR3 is TGTGCCAGTAGTGTCGGACCCAAACACTATGGCTACACCTTC. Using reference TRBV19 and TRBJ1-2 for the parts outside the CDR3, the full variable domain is DGGITQSPKYLFRKEGQNVTLSCEQNLNHDAMYWYRQDPGQGLRLIYYSQIVNDFQKGDIAEGYSVSREKKESFPLTVTSAQKNPTAFYLCASSVGPKHYGYTFGSGTRLTVV.

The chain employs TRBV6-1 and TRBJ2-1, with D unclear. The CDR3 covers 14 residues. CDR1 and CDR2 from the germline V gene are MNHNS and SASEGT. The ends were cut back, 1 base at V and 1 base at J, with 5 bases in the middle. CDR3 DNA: TGTGCCAGCAGTGAAGTGGGTTCCTACAATGAGCAGTTCTTC. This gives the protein CASSEVGSYNEQFF.

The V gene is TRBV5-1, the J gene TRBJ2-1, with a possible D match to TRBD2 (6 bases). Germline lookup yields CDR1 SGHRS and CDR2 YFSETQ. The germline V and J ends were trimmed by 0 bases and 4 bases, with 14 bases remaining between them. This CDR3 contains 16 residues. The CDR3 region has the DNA TGCGCCAGCAGCTTGGACCAGCGGAGGGTGTACAATGAGCAGTTCTTC. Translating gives CASSLDQRRVYNEQFF.

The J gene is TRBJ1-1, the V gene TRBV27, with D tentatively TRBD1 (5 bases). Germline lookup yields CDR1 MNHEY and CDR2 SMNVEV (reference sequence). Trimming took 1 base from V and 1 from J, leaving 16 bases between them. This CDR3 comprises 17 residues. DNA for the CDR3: TGTGCCAGCAGTTTATTAAAGCCGGGACGGAGGAACACTGAAGCTTTCTTT. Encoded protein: CASSLLKPGRRNTEAFF.

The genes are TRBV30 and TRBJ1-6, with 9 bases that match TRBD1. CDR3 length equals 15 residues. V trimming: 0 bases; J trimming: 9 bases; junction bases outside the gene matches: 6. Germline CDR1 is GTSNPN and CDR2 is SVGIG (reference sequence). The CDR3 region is CAWSVRGQGVSPLHF. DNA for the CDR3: TGTGCCTGGAGTGTAAGGGGACAGGGTGTTTCACCCCTCCACTTT. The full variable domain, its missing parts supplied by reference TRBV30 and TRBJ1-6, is SQTIHQWPATLVQPVGSPLSLECTVEGTSNPNLYWYRQAAGRGLQLLFYSVGIGQISSEVPQNLSASRPQDRQFILSSKKLLLSDSGFYLCAWSVRGQGVSPLHFGNGTRLTVT.

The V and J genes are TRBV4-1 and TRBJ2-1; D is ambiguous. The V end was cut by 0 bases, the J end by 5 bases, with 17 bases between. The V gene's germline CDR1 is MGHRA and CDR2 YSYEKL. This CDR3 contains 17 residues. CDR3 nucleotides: TGCGCCAGCAGCCAAGAGAGAGACTGGGGTCCCAACAATGAGCAGTTCTTC. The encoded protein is CASSQERDWGPNNEQFF.

CDR3 protein: CASSPDNLQGHTEAFF. The CDR3 region has the DNA TGTGCCAGCAGTCCTGATAACCTCCAAGGACACACTGAAGCTTTCTTT. This chain links TRBV3-1 (or the pseudogene TRBV3-2) with TRBJ1-1; D not resolved. The CDR3 length is 16 residues. Deletions cut 6 bases from V and 3 bases from J, with 20 bases between. Germline CDR1 is LGHDT and CDR2 is YNNKEL (reference sequence).

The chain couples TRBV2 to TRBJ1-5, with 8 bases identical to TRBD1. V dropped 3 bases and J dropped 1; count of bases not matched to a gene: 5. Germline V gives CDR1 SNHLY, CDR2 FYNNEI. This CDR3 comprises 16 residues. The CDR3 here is CASSEDRARSNQPQHF. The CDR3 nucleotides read TGTGCCAGCAGTGAGGACAGGGCGAGGAGCAATCAGCCCCAGCATTTT.

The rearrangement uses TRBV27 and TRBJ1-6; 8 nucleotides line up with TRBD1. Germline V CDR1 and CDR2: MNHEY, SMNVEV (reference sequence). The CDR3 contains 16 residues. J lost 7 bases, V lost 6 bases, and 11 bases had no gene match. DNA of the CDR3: TGTGCCAGCAGGCAATTTCTCAGGGGGCAAAATTCACCCCTCCACTTT. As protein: CASRQFLRGQNSPLHF.

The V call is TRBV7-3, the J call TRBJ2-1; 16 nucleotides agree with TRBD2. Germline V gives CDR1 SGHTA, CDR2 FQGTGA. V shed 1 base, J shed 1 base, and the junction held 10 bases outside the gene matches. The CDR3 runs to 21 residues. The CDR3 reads CASSLIGTSGRAEGSYNEQFF. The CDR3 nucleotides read TGTGCCAGCAGCTTAATAGGGACTAGCGGGAGGGCCGAAGGGTCCTACAATGAGCAGTTCTTC.

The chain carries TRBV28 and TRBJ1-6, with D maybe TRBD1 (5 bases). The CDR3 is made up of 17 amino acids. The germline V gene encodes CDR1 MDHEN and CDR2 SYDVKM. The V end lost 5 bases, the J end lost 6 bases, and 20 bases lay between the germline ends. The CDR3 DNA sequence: TGTGCCAGCAGTCCCTTCAGGGCTTCGCGTTTTAATTCACCCCTCCACTTT. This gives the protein CASSPFRASRFNSPLHF.

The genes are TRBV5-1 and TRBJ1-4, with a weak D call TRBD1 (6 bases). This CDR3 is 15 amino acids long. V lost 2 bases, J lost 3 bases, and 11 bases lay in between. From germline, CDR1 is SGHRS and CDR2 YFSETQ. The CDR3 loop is CASSFTGSPNEKLFF. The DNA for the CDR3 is TGCGCCAGCAGCTTTACAGGGTCCCCTAATGAAAAACTGTTTTTT.

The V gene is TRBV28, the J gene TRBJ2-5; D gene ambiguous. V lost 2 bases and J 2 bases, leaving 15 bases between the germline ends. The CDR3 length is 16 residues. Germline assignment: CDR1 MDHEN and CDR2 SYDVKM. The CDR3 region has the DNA TGTGCCAGCAGTTTAAACCCCTTCCTGGGGCAAGAGACCCAGTACTTC. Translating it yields CASSLNPFLGQETQYF.